This T cell receptor beta chain was recorded in a study of shared clonotypes between healthy human individuals (dated by TCRdb to 2020 to 2022). Background on the whole study: The cohort comprised a couple of women and a few men aged 18 to 49 years. Between about 0.94 and 8.9 billion PBMCs per donor were obtained by leukapheresis. Different laboratories and diverse techniques were used to prepare libraries and sequence TCR repertoires, to increase sequencing depth and limit assay-specific biases. Blood TCR repertoires of about five healthy adults were deeply sequenced to estimate repertoire size and the extent of clonotype sharing between individuals. For each donor, three plates each were used for CD4 naive and CD4 memory, two plates were used for CD8 naive, and one plate was used for CD8 memory.

Using the deep immunoSEQ assay, TCR CDR3 regions were amplified from genomic DNA by multiplex PCR. Extracted genomic DNA from each cell subset was distributed evenly across all wells of several immunoSEQ 96-well plates, and each plate was treated as a replicate. For sorted subsets, around 0.2 ug of genomic DNA, equivalent to 25,000 to 35,000 T cell genomes, went into each replicate PCR. The purified libraries were quantified using a Qubit 3.0 fluorometer, sized with a Bioanalyzer 2100, and then quantified again using the KAPA Library Quantification kit. Each immunoSEQ 96-well plate was sequenced on its own single-read 150-cycle Illumina NextSeq 550 flow cell. The source study handled its data this way. Because the immunoSEQ output included only junctional sequences and no quality scores, the filtering could not be the same as the filtering used for full-length reads. Sequences were annotated with PyIR, a Python wrapper for IgBLAST v1.9, using IMGT germline references to assign V/J genes and CDR3. Reads were filtered out if the reads had weak V/J assignments (E-value above 1e-6), no CDR3, stop codons, out-of-frame junctions, or ambiguous translated residues. V3J clonotypes were defined by identical inferred V gene, J gene, and CDR3 amino acid sequence. The percentage overlap between two repertoires was calculated by dividing the number of shared unique clonotypes by the size of the smaller repertoire. Richness of each repertoire was evaluated using RTK rarefaction, the Chao1 estimator, and Recon v2.1 estimates of unobserved clonotypes. For all TCRbeta clonotypes obtained by the gDNA method from a few donors, generation probabilities were computed with OLGA. TCRdb carries this immuneACCESS record with in-frame sequences only. Its versions omit some clonotypes, under half of them owing to an unresolved V gene in the studies checked, with the rest unexplained. That table gives V, J and clone size, and the DNA gave D and trimming. The sample data list 550,000 to 850,000 clones, and just under 75% of these were observed just once. Around 1.8% of the sample comes from the top ten.

Broader findings and caveats from the paper: Because the study included only a small number of donors, the genetic and exposure-history diversity represented was limited. Naive subsets generally had larger estimated clonotype richness than memory subsets did. Clonotypes shared by all four sorted-subset donors showed higher generation probabilities than non-shared clonotypes. Only blood was sampled, and tissue TCR repertoires likely differ from those in blood. Based on pairwise subsampling, the degree of clonotype sharing among donors was expected to be affected by sequencing depth. Across a handful of donors, around 5.4% of naive CD4, 3% to 3.5% of naive CD8, 2.3% of memory CD4, and under 0.45% of memory CD8 clonotypes were shared. Rarefaction of sorted-subset datasets indicated incomplete sequencing despite the large sequencing depth.

Note on this clone: Its antigen is currently not known. Base qualities were left out, and no much larger clone turns up one base away.

Donors were healthy HIV-negative adults with no recently reported acute infections or vaccinations. Every donor was a Caucasian adult residing in Nashville, Tennessee, USA. Magnetic negative selection was used to enrich CD4+ T cells, after which naive cells were positively selected on CD45RA and the negative fraction became the memory subset. Blood was obtained by leukapheresis, after which PBMCs were separated by Ficoll-Histopaque density gradient centrifugation and cryopreserved in liquid nitrogen vapor phase. Purity and quantity of every magnetically sorted T cell population were checked by analytical flow cytometry. Genomic DNA was isolated from each sorted fraction and quantified by UV absorbance on a Nanodrop 2000c. The CDR3 starts with the cysteine, ends with the phenylalanine, and has 15 residues. CDR3 DNA is the only sequence kept; it has 45 bases, read in frame from the first base. CDR1 and CDR2 are read off the germline V gene as SGHAT and FQNNGV. V trim: 10 bases; J trim: 0 bases; unmatched bases: 12.

The chain is assembled from TRBV11-2 and TRBJ2-7, with 7 middle bases fitting TRBD2. The source of this sequence is a woman aged 25 to 39 in good health. The specimen sequenced was memory CD4+ T cells sorted from blood. The sample's cell subset or site label, decoded: CD45RA-negative fraction. In nucleotides, the sequence is TGTGCCAACTCCTGGAGGGAGGGAAGCTCCTACGAGCAGTACTTC. Its protein product is CANSWREGSSYEQYF.